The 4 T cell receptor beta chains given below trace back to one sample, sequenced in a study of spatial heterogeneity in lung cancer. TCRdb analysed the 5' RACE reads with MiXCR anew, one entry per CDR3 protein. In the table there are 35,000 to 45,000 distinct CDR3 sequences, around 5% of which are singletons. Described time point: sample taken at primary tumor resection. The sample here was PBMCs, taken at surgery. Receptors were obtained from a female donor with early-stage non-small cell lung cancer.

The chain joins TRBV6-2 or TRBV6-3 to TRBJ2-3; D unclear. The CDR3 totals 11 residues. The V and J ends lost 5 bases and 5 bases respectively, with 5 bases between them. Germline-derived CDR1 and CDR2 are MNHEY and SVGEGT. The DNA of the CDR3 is TGTGCCAGCAGTCCCAAAGATACGCAGTATTTT. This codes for CASSPKDTQYF.

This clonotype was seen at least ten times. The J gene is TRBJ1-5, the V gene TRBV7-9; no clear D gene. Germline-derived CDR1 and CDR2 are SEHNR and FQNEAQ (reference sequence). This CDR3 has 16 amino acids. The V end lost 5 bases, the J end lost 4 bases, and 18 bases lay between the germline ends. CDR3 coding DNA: TGTGCCAGCAGCACGGACGCAACGTCGGAGAATCAGCCCCAGCATTTT. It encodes CASSTDATSENQPQHF.

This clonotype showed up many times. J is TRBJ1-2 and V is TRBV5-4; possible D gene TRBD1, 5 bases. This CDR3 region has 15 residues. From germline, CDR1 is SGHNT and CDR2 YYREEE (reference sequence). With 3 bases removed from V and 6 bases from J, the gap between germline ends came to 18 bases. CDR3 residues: CASSSPRQGDHGYTF. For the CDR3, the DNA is TGTGCCAGCAGCTCACCCCGGCAGGGCGACCATGGCTACACCTTC.

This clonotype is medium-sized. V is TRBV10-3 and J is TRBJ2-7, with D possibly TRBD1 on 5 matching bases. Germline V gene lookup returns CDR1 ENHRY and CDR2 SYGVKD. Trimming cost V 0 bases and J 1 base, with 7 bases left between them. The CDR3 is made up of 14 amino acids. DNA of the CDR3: TGTGCCATCAGTGAGTCGACAGCTTCCTACGAGCAGTACTTC. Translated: CAISESTASYEQYF.